This passage covers 26 T cell receptor beta chains from one sample sequenced in a study of shared clonotypes between healthy human individuals (dated by TCRdb to 2020 to 2022). Library generation was performed with the immunoSEQ multiplex PCR assay. Held by TCRdb, this immuneACCESS table contains in-frame sequences only and omits some clones. Under half of the omission traces to an unresolved V gene where checked; the cause of the rest is unknown. This sample lists about 730,000 clones; roughly two thirds were detected once. Of the sample, approximately 1.8% is held by the ten largest clones. The sample taken for sequencing was memory CD4+ T cells sorted from blood. The cell subset or site label for this specimen denotes: CD45RA-negative fraction. These receptor sequences come from a woman aged 30 to 39 in good health.

The J gene is TRBJ2-5, the V gene TRBV7-2; 10 nucleotides line up with TRBD2. The germline V gene encodes CDR1 SGHTA and CDR2 FQGNSA. Trimming took 1 base from V and 5 from J; bases not matched to a gene: 10. The CDR3 runs to 17 residues. The DNA of the CDR3 is TGTGCCAGCAGCTTAGGTCGGCTAGCGGGAGCATATGAGACCCAGTACTTC. It translates to CASSLGRLAGAYETQYF.

The chain recombines TRBV11-2 with TRBJ2-5; D call uncertain. Germline lookup yields CDR1 SGHAT and CDR2 FQNNGV. Trimming stripped 2 bases from V and 5 bases from J, with 12 bases between. This CDR3 comprises 14 residues. CDR3 sequence (DNA): TGTGCCAGCAGCTTACAGGTGGCGGCCGAGACCCAGTACTTC. It specifies CASSLQVAAETQYF.

The V gene is TRBV19, the J gene TRBJ2-7; TRBD1 aligns across 7 bases. Germline V lookup: CDR1 LNHDA, CDR2 SQIVND (reference sequence). The CDR3 extends over 13 amino acids. With 6 bases clipped from V and 5 bases from J, the junction kept 7 bases outside the gene matches. CDR3 region: CASRGQVYNEQYF. The CDR3 DNA sequence: TGTGCCAGTAGAGGACAGGTTTATAACGAGCAGTACTTC.

This clone was seen many times. V and J are TRBV6-5 and TRBJ1-4; possible D gene TRBD1, 6 bases. The CDR3 spans 15 residues. Looked up from germline, CDR1 is MNHEY and CDR2 is SVGAGI. V was trimmed by 4 bases and J by 5 bases, leaving 14 bases between them. The DNA of the CDR3 is TGTGCCAGCAGTTTTCGGCCAGGGACAAATGAAAAACTGTTTTTT. This codes for CASSFRPGTNEKLFF.

The chain joins TRBV5-1 to TRBJ2-3; 8 bases map to TRBD2. The CDR3 consists of 15 residues. Per the germline V gene, CDR1 is SGHRS and CDR2 is YFSETQ. With V trimmed by 4 bases and J by 6 bases, 10 bases remained unmatched. The chain's CDR3 is CASSLTAGGGDTQYF. The CDR3 DNA reads TGCGCCAGCAGCCTAACGGCGGGGGGAGGGGATACGCAGTATTTT. Full variable domain (rest looked up from reference TRBV5-1 and TRBJ2-3): KAGVTQTPRYLIKTRGQQVTLSCSPISGHRSVSWYQQTPGQGLQFLFEYFSETQRNKGNFPGRFSGRQFSNSRSEMNVSTLELGDSALYLCASSLTAGGGDTQYFGPGTRLTVL.

The chain carries TRBV19 and TRBJ2-3; possibly TRBD2 for D (5 bases). From germline, CDR1 is LNHDA and CDR2 SQIVND (reference sequence). The CDR3 loop spans 13 amino acids. Trimming pared 4 bases from V and 5 bases from J, leaving 10 bases between. The CDR3: CASSTLRGDTQYF. CDR3 bases: TGTGCCAGTAGTACCCTCCGGGGAGATACGCAGTATTTT.

This clone was seen just once. The chain uses TRBV2 and TRBJ2-5; D is tentatively TRBD1 or TRBD2 (5 bases each). CDR1 and CDR2 from the germline V gene are SNHLY and FYNNEI. The CDR3 totals 16 residues. Deletions cut 7 bases from V and 2 bases from J, with 20 bases between. CDR3 nucleotides: TGTGCCAGCACGGGGTTTTCAGGGACCCTACAAGAGACCCAGTACTTC. Residues: CASTGFSGTLQETQYF.

Written as DNA, the CDR3 is TGTGCCAGCTCGTTGGCCGGGACAGGGCCTCGTGAGCAGTACTTC. This gives the protein CASSLAGTGPREQYF. The V gene is TRBV18, the J gene TRBJ2-7; TRBD1 matches 9 bases. The CDR3 totals 15 residues. Germline loops: CDR1 KGHSH, CDR2 LQKENI. The junction had 13 bases not matched to a gene; V was cut back by 6 bases and J by 7 bases.

The CDR3 loop reads CASSLQRGAETQYF. CDR3 in DNA: TGTGCCAGCAGCCTTCAGAGGGGGGCAGAGACCCAGTACTTC. J is TRBJ2-5 and V is TRBV4-2, with D possibly called TRBD1 or TRBD2 (6 bases each). V lost 4 bases to trimming and J lost 4 bases, with 13 bases between them. Germline V gene data show CDR1 as LGHNA and CDR2 as YNFKEQ. The CDR3 has 14 amino acids.

This clone was seen just once. The V call is TRBV11-2, the J call TRBJ2-7; TRBD1 is a possible D gene (6 bases). The germline gives CDR1 SGHAT, CDR2 FQNNGV. The V gene lost 6 bases and the J gene lost 3 bases, with 15 bases spanning the gap. This CDR3 is 14 amino acids long. The CDR3 DNA reads TGTGCCAGCAGTAGGGCAGGGGCCAACTACGAGCAGTACTTC. This translates into CASSRAGANYEQYF.

The gene calls are TRBV18 and TRBJ2-7; 8 nucleotides align to TRBD1. V lost 3 bases to trimming and J lost 1 base; unmatched junction nucleotides: 11. Germline CDR1 and CDR2: KGHSH and LQKENI. This CDR3 region has 17 residues. In nucleotides, the CDR3 is TGTGCCAGCTCACCCTTGGGGGCAGGGGGCAGGTCCTACGAGCAGTACTTC. Its protein is CASSPLGAGGRSYEQYF.

CDR3 amino acids: CASSLGSRGRTNYGYTF. CDR3 DNA sequence: TGCGCCAGCAGCTTGGGCTCACGAGGGAGGACAAACTATGGCTACACCTTC. This chain connects TRBV5-1 to TRBJ1-2, with D perhaps TRBD1 (5 bases). Germline CDR1 and CDR2: SGHRS and YFSETQ. CDR3 size: 17 residues. V was clipped by 0 bases and J by 2 bases, with 17 bases between them.

The rearrangement joins TRBV18 to TRBJ2-1; weak D call: TRBD2 (6 bases). V was cut by 4 bases and J by 4 bases, with 14 bases left in between. This CDR3 contains 15 residues. The germline gives CDR1 KGHSH, CDR2 LQKENI. CDR3 in amino acids: CASSLLASKYNEQFF. CDR3 in DNA: TGTGCCAGCTCACTTCTAGCGTCAAAGTACAATGAGCAGTTCTTC.

The chain joins TRBV5-1 to TRBJ1-4, with TRBD1 matching 10 bases. Germline V gene data show CDR1 as SGHRS and CDR2 as YFSETQ. Trimming removed 1 base from V and 8 bases from J; junction bases left unmatched: 8. This CDR3 contains 16 residues. The chain's CDR3 is CASSLTTGQGKEKLFF. Written as DNA, the CDR3 is TGCGCCAGCAGCTTGACGACGGGACAGGGGAAAGAAAAACTGTTTTTT.

This clone appeared a few times. V is TRBV29-1 and J is TRBJ2-3; the match to TRBD2 covers 7 bases. Germline CDR1 is SQVTM and CDR2 is ANQGSEA. Unmatched junction bases numbered 19, after V lost 4 bases and J lost 3 bases. The CDR3 loop spans 18 amino acids. CDR3 protein: CSVVDPKRASGLTDTQYF. As DNA, the CDR3 is TGCAGCGTTGTGGACCCTAAACGGGCTAGCGGACTGACAGATACGCAGTATTTT.

This clone showed up just a few times. The V and J genes are TRBV11-1 and TRBJ1-4, with D maybe TRBD1 (5 bases). The germline V gene has CDR1 SGHAT and CDR2 FQDESV (reference sequence). Trimming left V 4 bases short and J 7 bases short, with 13 bases between. The CDR3 totals 14 residues. The CDR3 protein is CASSSGTGGEKLFF. The CDR3 DNA reads as TGTGCCAGCAGCTCCGGGACTGGGGGTGAAAAACTGTTTTTT.

This clone was seen ten or more times. This chain links TRBV6-5 with TRBJ1-2; TRBD1 agrees at 7 bases. CDR1 and CDR2 from the germline V gene are MNHEY and SVGAGI. J lost 6 bases, V lost 6 bases, and 10 bases had no gene match. This CDR3 contains 14 residues. The CDR3 region has the DNA TGTGCCAGCAGCCGACAGGGAGGGTCGGATGGCTACACCTTC. Amino acid sequence: CASSRQGGSDGYTF.

This clone showed up just a few times. The V gene is TRBV2, the J gene TRBJ2-1, with unresolved D. The germline V gene encodes CDR1 SNHLY and CDR2 FYNNEI. CDR3 length: 14 amino acids. V was pared by 2 bases and J by 2 bases, with 7 bases between. CDR3 loop: CASSELSAYNEQFF. The CDR3 nucleotides read TGTGCCAGCAGTGAACTGTCTGCCTACAATGAGCAGTTCTTC.

The chain combines TRBV4-1 with TRBJ1-5, with 10 positions matching TRBD1. In germline, CDR1 is MGHRA, CDR2 YSYEKL. V lost 6 bases, J lost 7 bases, and 15 bases stayed unmatched. This CDR3 has 17 residues. This chain's CDR3 is CASRKWGTGELGQPQHF. As DNA, the CDR3 is TGCGCCAGCAGAAAATGGGGGACAGGGGAGTTAGGGCAGCCCCAGCATTTT.

This clone was detected only once. At the DNA level, this CDR3 is encoded by other sequences in the same sample as well. This chain joins TRBV5-1 and TRBJ2-7; 10 bases agree with TRBD1. Germline CDR1 SGHRS, CDR2 YFSETQ. Trimming cost V 0 bases and J 6 bases; bases outside gene matches: 3. The CDR3 has 14 amino acids. The CDR3 loop is CASSLAGTGAEQYF. CDR3 bases: TGCGCCAGCAGCTTGGCGGGGACAGGGGCCGAGCAGTACTTC.

The rearrangement links TRBV19 to TRBJ2-5; perhaps TRBD2 as D (6 bases). The V gene lost 5 bases and the J gene lost 6 bases, with 16 bases spanning the gap. Germline lookup yields CDR1 LNHDA and CDR2 SQIVND (reference sequence). There are 14 residues in the CDR3. The CDR3 here is CASSAGRGVQTQYF. The CDR3 nucleotides read TGTGCCAGTAGTGCTGGGCGGGGTGTGCAGACCCAGTACTTC. The whole variable domain, filled in from reference TRBV19 and TRBJ2-5, reads DGGITQSPKYLFRKEGQNVTLSCEQNLNHDAMYWYRQDPGQGLRLIYYSQIVNDFQKGDIAEGYSVSREKKESFPLTVTSAQKNPTAFYLCASSAGRGVQTQYFGPGTRLLVL.

The gene calls are TRBV27 and TRBJ1-2; 7 bases map to TRBD1. Germline trimming cut 8 bases from V and 4 bases from J; bases unmatched to any gene: 7. Germline CDR1 and CDR2: MNHEY and SMNVEV (reference sequence). CDR3 length: 13 amino acids. CDR3 DNA: TGTGCCAGCCGCCCGACAGGGCTCTATGGCTACACCTTC. Its translation: CASRPTGLYGYTF.

V is TRBV18 and J is TRBJ2-3; TRBD2 matches 7 bases. Germline loops: CDR1 KGHSH, CDR2 LQKENI. V dropped 5 bases and J dropped 1; count of bases not matched to a gene: 3. CDR3 size: 14 residues. CDR3 sequence (DNA): TGTGCCAGCTCAGAACTAGCGCGCACAGATACGCAGTATTTT. The encoded protein is CASSELARTDTQYF.

The CDR3 reads CAGSGHMHETQYF. DNA for the CDR3: TGTGCCGGCTCGGGACATATGCACGAGACCCAGTACTTC. The gene calls are TRBV6-1 and TRBJ2-5; D is perhaps TRBD1 (6 bases). V lost 11 bases to trimming and J lost 5 bases, with 18 bases between them. This CDR3 has 13 residues. Germline-derived CDR1 and CDR2 are MNHNS and SASEGT.

The rearrangement uses TRBV27 and TRBJ2-2, with TRBD1 matching 7 bases. Per the germline V gene, CDR1 is MNHEY and CDR2 is SMNVEV (reference sequence). This CDR3 spans 15 amino acids. The V gene end was trimmed by 7 bases and the J gene end by 5 bases; junction bases not matched to a gene: 10. CDR3 DNA: TGTGCCAGCACTCCGGGACAGTCTTATACCGGGGAGCTGTTTTTT. It specifies CASTPGQSYTGELFF.

The chain carries TRBV7-2 and TRBJ2-7; the D is unclear. Germline CDR1 SGHTA, CDR2 FQGNSA. The ends were cut back, 1 base at V and 0 bases at J, with 10 bases in the middle. This CDR3 contains 15 residues. DNA for the CDR3: TGTGCCAGCAGCTTAGGATTTATTAGCTCCTACGAGCAGTACTTC. Translating gives CASSLGFISSYEQYF. The full variable domain, rest sourced from reference TRBV7-2 and TRBJ2-7, is GAGVSQSPSNKVTEKGKDVELRCDPISGHTALYWYRQSLGQGLEFLIYFQGNSAPDKSGLPSDRFSAERTGGSVSTLTIQRTQQEDSAVYLCASSLGFISSYEQYFGPGTRLTVT.